The rows below give T cell receptor beta chains drawn from one sample of a study of cytomegalovirus exposure and HLA in healthy donors. Using immunoSEQ multiplex PCR, the repertoire was profiled, and TCRdb retains in-frame clones only, with some absent. The table shows 72,000 or so clones, with around 74% occurring only once. Sequenced: PBMCs. All receptors come from a human donor in good health. The CDR3 runs from the conserved cysteine through the conserved F or W. The order of the fields is V gene, J gene, D gene, clone size, CDR3 protein, CDR3 DNA. D genes are given only for firm matches. Expanded clones are given a class, and other clones once, few, many or no size at all.

v_call: TRBV30
j_call: TRBJ2-1
d_call: -
clone_size: -
cdr3_aa: CAWRGQKSGYNEQFF
cdr3_nt: TGTGCCTGGAGGGGACAAAAAAGCGGTTACAATGAGCAGTTCTTC

v_call: TRBV6-5
j_call: TRBJ2-1
d_call: TRBD2
clone_size: -
cdr3_aa: CASRGLAGVLNEQFF
cdr3_nt: TGTGCCAGCAGGGGACTAGCGGGAGTATTGAATGAGCAGTTCTTC

v_call: TRBV29-1
j_call: TRBJ1-1
d_call: -
clone_size: -
cdr3_aa: CSVAQGRDTEAFF
cdr3_nt: TGCAGCGTCGCCCAGGGGAGGGACACTGAAGCTTTCTTT

v_call: TRBV29-1
j_call: TRBJ2-1
d_call: TRBD1
clone_size: -
cdr3_aa: CSVGSDRESYNEQFF
cdr3_nt: TGCAGCGTTGGGAGCGACAGGGAATCCTACAATGAGCAGTTCTTC

v_call: TRBV27
j_call: TRBJ2-2
d_call: -
clone_size: -
cdr3_aa: CASSWGDATGELFF
cdr3_nt: TGTGCCAGCAGTTGGGGGGATGCCACCGGGGAGCTGTTTTTT

v_call: TRBV19
j_call: TRBJ2-7
d_call: -
clone_size: -
cdr3_aa: CASSPAPNGGYEQYF
cdr3_nt: TGTGCCAGTAGTCCAGCTCCAAATGGGGGGTACGAGCAGTACTTC

v_call: TRBV6-5
j_call: TRBJ2-7
d_call: TRBD1
clone_size: -
cdr3_aa: CASSRTGSEQYF
cdr3_nt: TGTGCCAGCAGCCGGACAGGGAGCGAGCAGTACTTC

v_call: TRBV28
j_call: TRBJ2-6
d_call: -
clone_size: few
cdr3_aa: CASSSLTGGANVLTF
cdr3_nt: TGTGCCAGCAGTTCCCTTACAGGGGGGGCGAACGTCCTGACTTTC

v_call: TRBV14
j_call: TRBJ2-7
d_call: -
clone_size: -
cdr3_aa: CASYKDWFSYEQYF
cdr3_nt: TGTGCCAGTTACAAGGACTGGTTCTCCTACGAGCAGTACTTC

v_call: TRBV25-1
j_call: TRBJ2-1
d_call: TRBD1
clone_size: -
cdr3_aa: CASSDQTGGRHNEQFF
cdr3_nt: TGTGCCAGCAGTGACCAAACAGGGGGGAGACACAATGAGCAGTTCTTC

v_call: TRBV6-1
j_call: TRBJ2-1
d_call: TRBD2
clone_size: -
cdr3_aa: CASGFLAGSYNEQFF
cdr3_nt: TGTGCCAGCGGATTTCTAGCGGGCTCCTACAATGAGCAGTTCTTC

v_call: TRBV6-5
j_call: TRBJ1-2
d_call: TRBD1
clone_size: -
cdr3_aa: CASSYRGTGDPYGYTF
cdr3_nt: TGTGCCAGCAGTTACCGTGGGACAGGGGACCCCTATGGCTACACCTTC